Sequencing of this T cell receptor beta chain was carried out in a study of CD8 T cells in ankylosing spondylitis. Overall study results and limits: It was reported that disease-linked clones were significantly enriched in matched ankylosing spondylitis synovial fluid.

The ends were cut back, 2 bases at V and 2 bases at J, with 11 bases in the middle. This CDR3 comprises 15 residues. Per the germline V gene, CDR1 is SGHTA and CDR2 is FQGNSA. In TCRdb, the 5' RACE reads were re-called with MiXCR into one record per CDR3 protein. Here the sample spans just over 300,000 distinct CDR3 sequences, about a fifth being singletons. This clonotype occurred a few times. Its antigen remains unknown. Sample: blood, either unsorted or a sorted T cell fraction (not recorded which). This TCR was recovered from a female donor with ankylosing spondylitis or in good health (not recorded which). This sequence joins TRBV7-2 and TRBJ2-3; D unresolved. CDR3 sequence (DNA): TGTGCCAGCAGCTTAAGTGTGGTAGTCACAGATACGCAGTATTTT. Its translation: CASSLSVVVTDTQYF. The full variable domain, completed using reference TRBV7-2 and TRBJ2-3, is GAGVSQSPSNKVTEKGKDVELRCDPISGHTALYWYRQSLGQGLEFLIYFQGNSAPDKSGLPSDRFSAERTGGSVSTLTIQRTQQEDSAVYLCASSLSVVVTDTQYFGPGTRLTVL.